Sequencing of this T cell receptor beta chain was carried out in a study of cytomegalovirus exposure and HLA in healthy donors. The CDR3 has 17 residues. In germline, CDR1 is MNHEY, CDR2 SMNVEV (reference sequence). V shed 5 bases, J shed 3 bases, and the junction held 13 bases outside the gene matches. A multiplex PCR was run with 60 Vbeta primers and 13 Jbeta primers. Clones were sequenced by immunoSEQ multiplex PCR, and TCRdb holds only the in-frame ones, with some missing. The listing contains about 46,000 clones. The sequence came from a woman aged 40-49 years in good health and CMV-seronegative. This chain joins TRBV27 and TRBJ2-7, with 10 bases matching TRBD1. The sample consisted of PBMCs. The CDR3 protein is CASSADPGTGVVYEQYF. CDR3 DNA sequence: TGTGCCAGCAGTGCCGACCCCGGGACAGGGGTTGTCTACGAGCAGTACTTC.